The following is a T cell receptor (beta chain) sequence with its context. This clone is a singleton in its sample. Its antigen is not yet known. Per-base qualities were not stored, and no clone one base away is much larger. TCRbeta CDR3 regions were amplified from genomic DNA by means of the immunoSEQ Assay, a bias-controlled multiplex PCR. The study's processing was this. The number of nucleated cells in each sample was estimated by amplification of reference gene primers within the assay. Sequence reads were collapsed and filtered to measure the absolute abundance of every unique TCRbeta CDR3 rearrangement. For each sample, productive Simpson clonality was calculated by taking the square root of Simpson's diversity index across productive rearrangements. TCRdb carries this immuneACCESS record with in-frame sequences only. Its versions omit some clonotypes, under half of them owing to an unresolved V gene in the studies checked, with the rest unexplained. V and J calls and clone size come straight from that table; D and trimming were deduced from the DNA. This sample has about 190,000 clones in its table, and under 80% of those were observed once. The top ten clones comprise around 17% of the sample.

The data stem from a study of blood T cell repertoires in COVID-19 (dated by TCRdb to the early 2020s). With regard to the full study: Samples covering the acute and convalescent phases of COVID-19 were provided by collaborators in the United States, Italy and Spain. Subjects who had been exposed to COVID-19, were actively infected with it, or had recovered from it provided the deeply sampled blood TCRbeta repertoires that made up the dataset. The samples were drawn from two sources: the first 160 participants of the ongoing ImmuneRACE study, and 1,254 subjects contributed by 6 global collaborators. Where available, HLA class I and class II types were obtained from metadata supplied by the sample provider rather than from assay-based typing. The repertoires were released in a freely available public database meant as a resource for research on the immune response to SARS-CoV-2. The material from the prospective study consisted of cDNA or gDNA derived from T cells, B-cell-depleted T cells, or PBMCs. The sample metadata nearly always contained a de-identified subject ID, COVID-19 status, age in years and sex. What the work shows at the level of the full study, not this receptor alone: Clinical and demographic metadata were provided uncurated, with the amount varying by source and participant.

The junction carries 14 bases between V and J, which are trimmed by 5 bases and 0 bases respectively. According to the germline V gene (reference sequence), CDR1 reads LNHDA and CDR2 reads SQIVND. From the cysteine up to the phenylalanine, the CDR3 has a length of 16 residues. Only the CDR3 part of the read is kept: 48 bases, read in frame from the first base. In the prospective study, participants were about 18 to 89 years old, resided in about two dozen geographic areas of the United States, and were enrolled through a virtual design. Cohort assignment in the prospective study relied on participant-reported clinical history from a screening survey and a study questionnaire. In the prospective study, mobile phlebotomists collected whole blood, serum and a nasopharyngeal or oropharyngeal swab from each participant. Additional blood draws and questionnaires over a roughly two-month period could optionally be provided by prospective study participants. Blood samples from the prospective study were shipped frozen or at room temperature prior to DNA extraction.

The source of this sequence is a woman aged 45-59 years with acute COVID-19. The chain links TRBV19 with TRBJ1-3; no D gene can be assigned with confidence. The sample was PBMCs or T cells enriched from blood (not recorded which). The encoded CDR3 is CASSVQAASSGNTIYF. In nucleotides, the sequence is TGTGCCAGTAGTGTTCAAGCAGCGAGCTCTGGAAACACCATATATTTT.